Listed here are 9 T cell receptor beta chains from one sample, sequenced in a study of OX40 agonist ivuxolimab in advanced cancers. TCRdb keeps only in-frame clones here, not all; method: immunoSEQ multiplex PCR. The repertoire consists of about 76,000 clones, with 65% to 90% occurring once and the leading ten covering less than 0.8%. The sample in question was CD4+ or CD8+ T cells sorted from blood, obtained in a trial of the OX40 agonist ivuxolimab. Every receptor here comes from an adult with an advanced solid tumor such as melanoma, head and neck, liver or kidney cancer.

The CDR3 DNA sequence: TGTGCCAGCAGCGACGGGGGAGACACAGATACGCAGTATTTT. Amino acids: CASSDGGDTDTQYF. The V call is TRBV7-3, the J call TRBJ2-3; TRBD2 might be the D (6 bases). The germline gives CDR1 SGHTA, CDR2 FQGTGA. CDR3 length: 14 amino acids. V was trimmed by 5 bases and J by 2 bases, leaving 11 bases between them.

The rearrangement uses TRBV25-1 and TRBJ1-1; D possibly corresponds to TRBD1 (6 bases). This CDR3 is built from 16 residues. Germline CDR1 and CDR2: MGHDK and SYGVNS. V was pared by 1 base and J by 1 base, with 13 bases between. The CDR3 loop reads CASSESYARGNTEAFF. CDR3 coding DNA: TGTGCCAGCAGTGAATCGTATGCCAGGGGGAACACTGAAGCTTTCTTT.

V and J are TRBV7-2 and TRBJ2-1, with D tentatively TRBD1 (5 bases). The CDR3 consists of 14 residues. Germline values: CDR1 SGHTA, CDR2 FQGNSA. V lost 1 base and J lost 9, with 13 bases in between. DNA of the CDR3: TGTGCCAGCAGCTTAGGGATGGGGCGACGTGAGCAGTTCTTC. Protein: CASSLGMGRREQFF.

The rearrangement links TRBV29-1 to TRBJ2-1; D might be TRBD2 (5 bases). Trimming cost V 4 bases and J 7 bases, with 5 bases left between them. This CDR3 has 10 amino acids. CDR1 is SQVTM and CDR2 is ANQGSEA in the germline V gene. CDR3 bases: TGCAGCGTTGCGGGGAATGAGCAGTTCTTC. Its protein is CSVAGNEQFF.

The rearrangement joins TRBV9 to TRBJ1-3; TRBD1 agrees at 10 bases. V trimming: 4 bases; J trimming: 2 bases; junction bases outside the gene matches: 9. This CDR3 spans 17 amino acids. Germline V lookup: CDR1 SGDLS, CDR2 YYNGEE. CDR3 sequence (DNA): TGTGCCAGCAGCCCCTCGACAGGGGGCAATACTGGAAACACCATATATTTT. It encodes CASSPSTGGNTGNTIYF.

J is TRBJ1-2 and V is TRBV4-2, with 9 bases aligning to TRBD1. The germline V gene has CDR1 LGHNA and CDR2 YNFKEQ. V lost 5 bases to trimming and J lost 2 bases; unmatched junction nucleotides: 12. CDR3 length: 17 amino acids. The CDR3 nucleotides read TGTGCCAGCAGCACAGAAAAGGACAGGGGCGGAAACTATGGCTACACCTTC. Residues: CASSTEKDRGGNYGYTF.

CDR3 protein: CASSLNSWQPQHF. The CDR3 DNA sequence: TGTGCCAGCAGCTTAAATTCGTGGCAGCCCCAGCATTTT. The chain has TRBV11-2 and TRBJ1-5; D gene unclear. This CDR3 has 13 amino acids. The V end lost 2 bases, the J end lost 7 bases, and 9 bases lay between the germline ends. CDR1 SGHAT and CDR2 FQNNGV come from the germline V gene.

The chain recombines TRBV2 with TRBJ2-3; maybe TRBD1 (7 bases). The CDR3 consists of 15 residues. Trimming cost V 4 bases and J 5 bases, with 16 bases left between them. Germline CDR1 is SNHLY and CDR2 is FYNNEI. This chain's CDR3 is CASSGLEGAKDTQYF. For the CDR3, the DNA is TGTGCCAGCAGTGGGTTGGAGGGGGCTAAAGATACGCAGTATTTT.

The chain employs TRBV4-3 and TRBJ2-1, with unresolved D. V was shortened by 0 bases and J by 7 bases, with 4 bases between the two germline ends. The CDR3 extends over 12 amino acids. Germline assignment: CDR1 LGHNA and CDR2 YSLEER. CDR3 nucleotides: TGCGCCAGCAGCCAAGAAGGGAATGAGCAGTTCTTC. The encoded protein is CASSQEGNEQFF.